The entry below gives a single T cell receptor beta chain sequence along with its context. Its antigen is as yet unknown. The CDR3 totals 20 residues. Germline V gives CDR1 SGHDN, CDR2 FVKESK. V dropped 0 bases and J dropped 3; count of bases not matched to a gene: 20. This specimen comes from a study of PD-L1 blockade in urothelial cancer. For the study at large: Patients took up atezolizumab at some point between 2012 and 2014 at 1,200 mg intravenously every 3 weeks. Study patients had been treated with 0 to 3 previous chemotherapy regimens. When blood samples were assessed, the median T cell count was about 140,000.

Regarding time point: peripheral blood 6 weeks after treatment start. Study conclusions and caveats: By 3 weeks, tumor-associated blood clones had expanded more in durable-benefit patients.

The data were produced by immunoSEQ multiplex PCR, yet TCRdb's version contains in-frame clones alone and is incomplete. The repertoire consists of fewer than 90,000 clones, with 75% to 95% occurring once and the leading ten covering roughly 0.87%. This clonotype originated in a woman of 80 years or more with urothelial cancer. J is TRBJ2-7 and V is TRBV14; TRBD1 matches 7 bases. The input for sequencing was PBMCs, taken around atezolizumab (anti-PD-L1) treatment. Here the CDR3 reads CASSQDRVFIGTARFYEQYF. CDR3 nucleotides: TGTGCCAGCAGCCAAGATAGAGTTTTCATCGGGACAGCCCGTTTCTACGAGCAGTACTTC.